Listed below are T cell receptor beta chains from one sample, sequenced in a study of blood T cell repertoires in COVID-19. Some clones are missing from TCRdb's copy, which holds only in-frame ones; the method was immunoSEQ multiplex PCR. The data contain approximately 200,000 clones, more than 75% of them singletons. What was sequenced was peripheral blood. The receptor set was obtained from an older person with COVID-19, enrolled during active disease. Both conserved end residues are part of each CDR3. A D gene is named only where the DNA matches it firmly. Rows give clone size only sometimes, using once, few, many, or a class for an expanded clone.

NA,TRBJ1-5,once,TRBV6-2/TRBV6-3,TGTGCCAGCAGTTACTCCCCATTTAGCAATCAGCCCCAGCATTTT,CASSYSPFSNQPQHF
NA,TRBJ1-6,NA,TRBV2,TGTGCCAGTGGAGGGAGGGGAAATAATTCACCCCTCCACTTT,CASGGRGNNSPLHF
NA,TRBJ1-1,NA,TRBV6-2/TRBV6-3,TGTGCCAGCAGTCCGAGGGACATGCCCGCCAGTGAAGCTTTCTTT,CASSPRDMPASEAFF
TRBD1,TRBJ1-5,NA,TRBV28,TGTGCCAGCAGTTCCTCCTCACAGGGGGCAAGGCAGCCCCAGCATTTT,CASSSSSQGARQPQHF
TRBD2,TRBJ2-3,NA,TRBV27,TGTGCCAGCAGTCTTAGCGGGAGGACTAGCACAGATACGCAGTATTTT,CASSLSGRTSTDTQYF
TRBD1,TRBJ2-2,few,TRBV30,TGTGCCTGGAGTGTGCTGGGACAGGGTACCGGGGAGCTGTTTTTT,CAWSVLGQGTGELFF
NA,TRBJ2-2,NA,TRBV9,TGTGCCAGCAGCGTATCACCCGGAGCGGCCGGGGAGCTGTTTTTT,CASSVSPGAAGELFF
NA,TRBJ1-1,NA,TRBV2,TGTGCCAGCAGTGAACAAGTTAACGGGGCTGAAGCTTTCTTT,CASSEQVNGAEAFF
TRBD1,TRBJ1-1,once,TRBV7-2,TGTGCCAGCAGCACCAGCCCGGGGACAGGTACTTTCTTT,CASSTSPGTGTFF
TRBD1,TRBJ2-1,NA,TRBV18,TGTGCCAGCTCACGACAGGGAAGCAATGAGCAGTTCTTC,CASSRQGSNEQFF
NA,TRBJ1-5,NA,TRBV5-4,TGTGCCAGCAGCTTGGACATTCTCCCGAGCAATCAGCCCCAGCATTTT,CASSLDILPSNQPQHF
TRBD1,TRBJ1-4,NA,TRBV18,TGTGCCAGCTCACTTCAGATGACAGGGCAGAATGAAAAACTGTTTTTT,CASSLQMTGQNEKLFF
TRBD1,TRBJ2-5,NA,TRBV9,TGTGCCAGCAGCCCTCGGACAGGGTTAGAGACCCAGTACTTC,CASSPRTGLETQYF
NA,TRBJ2-7,NA,TRBV5-1,TGCGCCAGCAGCTTAATGAGAATGACGGAGAAGGGGTACGAGCAGTACTTC,CASSLMRMTEKGYEQYF
TRBD1,TRBJ2-7,NA,TRBV5-1,TGCGCCAGCAGCTTGGAAGGGACAGGGTTCGAGCAGTACTTC,CASSLEGTGFEQYF
TRBD1,TRBJ2-2,NA,TRBV2,TGTGCCAGCCTTAGGGACAGGGCGGCCGGGGAGCTGTTTTTT,CASLRDRAAGELFF
TRBD1,TRBJ2-7,NA,TRBV6-6,TGTGCCAGCAAAAGAGGGACAGGGGCGGACGAGCAGTACTTC,CASKRGTGADEQYF
NA,TRBJ1-6,NA,TRBV4-1,TGCGCCAGCAGCGATACAGGGAGCTCCTATAATTCACCCCTCCACTTT,CASSDTGSSYNSPLHF
NA,TRBJ2-1,NA,TRBV18,TGTGCCAGCTCACCCCCGGCCGGGACACGGAATGAGCAGTTCTTC,CASSPPAGTRNEQFF
NA,TRBJ2-7,few,TRBV5-4,TGTGCCAGCGGAAGGGACAACTACTACGAGCAGTACTTC,CASGRDNYYEQYF
TRBD2,TRBJ2-1,NA,TRBV5-1,TGCGCCAGCAGCGAAACTAGCGGTTTTAACAATGAGCAGTTCTTC,CASSETSGFNNEQFF
TRBD2,TRBJ2-5,once,TRBV9,TGTGCCAGCAGCCCCGAAGGCGGGGGATTGGAAGAGACCCAGTACTTC,CASSPEGGGLEETQYF
NA,TRBJ1-6,once,TRBV18,TGTGCCAGCTCACCGGCCTCCCTCGACAGGACTTTTAATTCACCCCTCCACTTT,CASSPASLDRTFNSPLHF
NA,TRBJ1-3,NA,TRBV21-1,TGTGCCAGCAGCAAAGTTTGGGACAGCAACATATATTTT,CASSKVWDSNIYF
TRBD2,TRBJ2-7,NA,TRBV7-3,TGTGCCAGCAGCTTAAAGCTAGCGGGAAGGAACGAGCAGTACTTC,CASSLKLAGRNEQYF
NA,TRBJ2-1,NA,TRBV7-9,TGTGCCAGCAGCTTAGAGGAGGGAATAAGCTCCTACAATGAGCAGTTCTTC,CASSLEEGISSYNEQFF
TRBD1,TRBJ1-4,NA,TRBV19,TGTGCCAGTAGTACTCCCGGGACAGCTCGAAAACTGTTTTTT,CASSTPGTARKLFF
NA,TRBJ1-2,NA,TRBV7-9,TGTGCCAGCACCCAAGCAGGGGTGGTCTTTGCAGCTAACTATGGCTACACCTTC,CASTQAGVVFAANYGYTF
NA,TRBJ1-1,once,TRBV19,TGTGCCACCAGAATGAACACTGAAGCTTTCTTT,CATRMNTEAFF
TRBD1,TRBJ1-2,NA,TRBV29-1,TGCAGCGTTGATGGACAGGGCCATGGCTACACCTTC,CSVDGQGHGYTF
NA,TRBJ2-3,NA,TRBV9,TGTGCCAGCAGCACCTCCGGACGGGGAGATACGCAGTATTTT,CASSTSGRGDTQYF
TRBD2,TRBJ2-5,NA,TRBV5-1,TGCGCCAGCAGCCCAACGGGCGGGAGGTCAGAGACCCAGTACTTC,CASSPTGGRSETQYF
NA,TRBJ1-2,NA,TRBV28,TGTGCCAGCCGGGGAGGTAACTATGGCTACACCTTC,CASRGGNYGYTF
NA,TRBJ2-3,NA,TRBV15,TGTGCCACCAGCCAGGGTACAGATACGCAGTATTTT,CATSQGTDTQYF
TRBD1,TRBJ1-2,NA,TRBV19,TGTGCCAGTAGAAAGGGGGCGGGAAACTATGGCTACACCTTC,CASRKGAGNYGYTF
NA,TRBJ1-2,NA,TRBV4-1,TGCGCCAGCAGCCAACGGGCGGGGAACTATGGCTACACCTTC,CASSQRAGNYGYTF
NA,TRBJ2-1,NA,TRBV6-4,TGTGCCAGCAGTCTCGGGTTGGACAATGAGCAGTTCTTC,CASSLGLDNEQFF
NA,TRBJ2-3,NA,TRBV4-2,TGTGCCAGCAGCCAAGACTTCGGCGGGATGGCAGATACGCAGTATTTT,CASSQDFGGMADTQYF
NA,TRBJ2-1,NA,TRBV10-3,TGTGCCATCACCCCGGGAGCCCAAGAAAATGAGCAGTTCTTC,CAITPGAQENEQFF
NA,TRBJ1-5,NA,TRBV6-5,TGTGCCAGCAGTTACCGGTCCCACCAGCCCCAGCATTTT,CASSYRSHQPQHF
TRBD1,TRBJ1-5,NA,TRBV11-2,TGTGCCAGCAGCCCGGGCGTGGGGACAGAAAATCAGCCCCAGCATTTT,CASSPGVGTENQPQHF
NA,TRBJ2-1,NA,TRBV11-2,TGTGCCAGCAGCCCAAACAACAGGGGGGGGATAGGAAATGAGCAGTTCTTC,CASSPNNRGGIGNEQFF
NA,TRBJ2-5,few,TRBV5-4,TGTGCCAGCAGCCCCTCCCTGGGGGACTACCAAGAGACCCAGTACTTC,CASSPSLGDYQETQYF
NA,TRBJ2-7,NA,TRBV29-1,TGCAGCGTACACGGTCGAGGGGGAGGGCCAGCCTACGAGCAGTACTTC,CSVHGRGGGPAYEQYF
NA,TRBJ1-5,NA,TRBV20-1,TGCAGTGGGGGGGGAAATCAGCCCCAGCATTTT,CSGGGNQPQHF
TRBD1,TRBJ1-6,NA,TRBV18,TGTGCCAGCACGCGAGGACAGGGTTCTTCACCCCTCCACTTT,CASTRGQGSSPLHF
NA,TRBJ2-6,NA,TRBV19,TGTGCCACACAAACAGGGCCCTCTGGGGCCAACGTCCTGACTTTC,CATQTGPSGANVLTF
NA,TRBJ2-1,NA,TRBV6-5,TGTGCCAGCAGCCGACTCGGATACAATGAGCAGTTCTTC,CASSRLGYNEQFF
NA,TRBJ1-5,NA,TRBV6-6,TGTGCCAGCAGTTTCCCGAGTAGCAATCAGCCCCAGCATTTT,CASSFPSSNQPQHF
TRBD1,TRBJ2-5,NA,TRBV18,TGTGCCAGCTCACCTTCGACAGGGCCTGGGGAGACCCAGTACTTC,CASSPSTGPGETQYF
NA,TRBJ2-2,once,TRBV4-3,TGCGCCAGCAGCCAAGATGGCAGGGCGAACACCGGGGAGCTGTTTTTT,CASSQDGRANTGELFF
NA,TRBJ1-2,NA,TRBV6-5,TGTGCCAGCAGTTCCCCTCTGGAGACTGGCTACACCTTC,CASSSPLETGYTF
NA,TRBJ1-5,NA,TRBV2,TGTGCCAGCAGAGGGAGGGGTGGTCAGCCCCAGCATTTT,CASRGRGGQPQHF
NA,TRBJ2-2,NA,TRBV3-1/TRBV3-2,TGTGCCAGCAGCCCAGGATGGAACACCGGGGAGCTGTTTTTT,CASSPGWNTGELFF
TRBD1,TRBJ2-7,NA,TRBV10-1,TGCGCCAGACCCCTCCGGGACAGGGGGTTCGACGAGCAGTACTTC,CARPLRDRGFDEQYF